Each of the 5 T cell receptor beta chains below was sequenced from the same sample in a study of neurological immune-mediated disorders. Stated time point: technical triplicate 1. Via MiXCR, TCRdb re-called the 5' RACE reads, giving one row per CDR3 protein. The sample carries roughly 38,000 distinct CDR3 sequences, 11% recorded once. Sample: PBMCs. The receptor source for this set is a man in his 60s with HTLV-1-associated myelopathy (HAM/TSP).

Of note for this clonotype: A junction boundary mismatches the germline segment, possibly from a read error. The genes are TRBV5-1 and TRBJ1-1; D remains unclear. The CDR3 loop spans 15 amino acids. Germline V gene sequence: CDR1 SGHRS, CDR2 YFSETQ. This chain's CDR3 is CANSRLDNGNTEAFF. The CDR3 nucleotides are TGCGCCAACAGCCGACTCGACAACGGGAACACTGAAGCTTTCTTT.

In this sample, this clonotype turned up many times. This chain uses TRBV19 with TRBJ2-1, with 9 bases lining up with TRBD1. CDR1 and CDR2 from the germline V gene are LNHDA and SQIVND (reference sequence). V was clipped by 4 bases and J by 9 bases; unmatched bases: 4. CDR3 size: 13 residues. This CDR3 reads CASSRGTGSEQFF. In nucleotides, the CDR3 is TGTGCCAGTAGTAGAGGGACAGGGAGTGAGCAGTTCTTC.

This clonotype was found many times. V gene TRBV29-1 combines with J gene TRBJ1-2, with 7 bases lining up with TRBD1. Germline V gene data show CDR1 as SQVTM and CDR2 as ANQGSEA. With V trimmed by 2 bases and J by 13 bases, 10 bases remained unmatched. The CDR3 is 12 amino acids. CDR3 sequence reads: CSVEQDRRFRTF. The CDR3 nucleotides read TGCAGCGTTGAACAGGACAGGAGGTTTCGCACCTTC.

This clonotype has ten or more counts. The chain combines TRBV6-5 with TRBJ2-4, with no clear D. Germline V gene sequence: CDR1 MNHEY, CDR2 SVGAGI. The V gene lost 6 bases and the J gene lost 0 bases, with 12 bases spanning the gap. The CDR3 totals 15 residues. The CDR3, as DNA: TGTGCCAGCAGCCCCGGCCGGGTAGCCAAAAACATTCAGTACTTC. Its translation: CASSPGRVAKNIQYF.

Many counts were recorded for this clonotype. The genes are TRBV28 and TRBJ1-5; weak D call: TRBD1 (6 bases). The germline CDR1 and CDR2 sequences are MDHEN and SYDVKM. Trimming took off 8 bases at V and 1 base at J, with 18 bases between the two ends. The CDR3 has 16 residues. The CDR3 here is CASFAISDRSNQPQHF. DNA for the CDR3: TGTGCCAGCTTTGCGATCTCGGACAGAAGCAATCAGCCCCAGCATTTT.